The 28 T cell receptor beta chains listed next were all sequenced from one sample in a study of tumor-infiltrating lymphocytes in primary liver carcinoma. Germline DNA was also extracted, and blood RNA was taken from unsorted whole blood. TCR beta cDNA was prepared out of roughly 500 ng total RNA by means of a constant-region primer. For TCR beta, libraries were produced by three nested multiplex PCR rounds using slightly modified ARM-PCR. Researchers ran the first two PCR rounds for roughly 11 cycles each with TRBV1-TRBV30 forward primers and a C-beta reverse primer. TCRdb redid the calling of the multiplex PCR reads with MiXCR, one entry per CDR3 protein. Counted here are 200,000 or so distinct CDR3 sequences, less than 70% occurring once; the ten biggest clones make up 7% to 8.5%. Sequencing was done on a sample of peripheral blood. These receptors were collected from an older woman with primary liver carcinoma and hepatitis B virus infection.

Notes on this clonotype: An end of the junction does not agree with germline; a read error may underlie this. The V gene is TRBV5-6, the J gene TRBJ1-2, with TRBD1 identical over 10 bases. Germline CDR1 is SGHDT and CDR2 is YYEEEE. The CDR3 totals 14 residues. CDR3: CASSRGTGVYGYTF. The CDR3 nucleotides are TGTGCTAGCAGTCGCGGGACAGGGGTCTATGGCTACACCTTC.

A word on this clonotype: Its ends do not fully match the called genes, so a read error is possible. The chain uses TRBV7-9 and TRBJ1-6, with D possibly matching TRBD1 (6 bases). Germline V gene lookup returns CDR1 SEHNR and CDR2 FQNEAQ (reference sequence). The CDR3 runs 12 residues. In nucleotides, the CDR3 is TGTGTCAGCAGGACAGATAATTCACCCCTCCACTTT. Its translation is CVSRTDNSPLHF.

With regard to this clonotype: An end of the junction differs from the germline gene, which may be a read error. The rearrangement joins TRBV11-1 to TRBJ2-2, with a possible D match to TRBD2 (5 bases). This CDR3 spans 15 amino acids. Germline V CDR1 and CDR2: SGHAT, FQDESV (reference sequence). As DNA, the CDR3 is TGTGCCAGCAGCTTAGGGCGAAGTCTTACCGGGGAGCTGCTTTTT. Encoded protein: CASSLGRSLTGELLF.

Regarding this clonotype: This may come from a read error, since a much larger clone is one base off. This CDR3 is missing its conserved last phenylalanine or tryptophan, likely due to a read error. The rearrangement uses TRBV12-5 and TRBJ2-3, with 13 bases lining up with TRBD2. The ends lost 1 base at V and 2 bases at J; junction bases unmatched: 9. This CDR3 is built from 19 residues. Germline V gene lookup returns CDR1 LGHNT and CDR2 FRNRAP. The CDR3 reads CASGLAQTSGRLHTDTQYY. In nucleotides, the CDR3 is TGTGCTAGTGGTTTGGCACAGACTAGCGGGAGGCTCCACACAGATACGCAGTATTAT.

Concerning this clonotype: An end of the junction differs from the germline gene, which may be a read error. This chain connects TRBV12-3 or TRBV12-4 to TRBJ1-6; the match to TRBD1 covers 8 bases. CDR3 length: 18 amino acids. The CDR3 DNA sequence: TGTGCCAGCAGCTCACCCGCGAGACAGGGGATTTTTAATTCACTCCTCCACTTT. It codes for CASSSPARQGIFNSLLHF.

This clonotype came up many times. This rearrangement joins TRBV4-3 to TRBJ1-6, with 10 nucleotides matching TRBD1. Germline V CDR1 and CDR2: LGHNA, YSLEER. The CDR3 spans 16 residues. V lost 5 bases, J lost 7 bases, and 8 bases stayed unmatched. CDR3 in DNA: TGCGCCAGCAGCTCCTGGGACAGGGGAAGGAATTCACCCCTCCACTTT. It codes for CASSSWDRGRNSPLHF.

As to this clonotype: A read error may explain this, as a much larger clone is one base away. The chain recombines TRBV4-1 with TRBJ2-5; the D gene is possibly TRBD2 (5 bases). The CDR3 has 16 amino acids. The germline V gene encodes CDR1 MGHRA and CDR2 YSYEKL. The CDR3 coding sequence is TGCGCCAGCTCCACAACTTGGGGATATGTTGGGGAGACCGAGTACTTC. It specifies CASSTTWGYVGETEYF.

Comments on this clonotype: The junction shows a germline mismatch at one end, possibly a read error. The genes are TRBV29-1 and TRBJ2-3; D ambiguous. CDR3 length equals 13 residues. Germline V gene sequence: CDR1 SQVTM, CDR2 ANQGSEA. The CDR3 here is CSVTNGSIDTQYF. The CDR3 DNA is TGCAGCGTCACTAACGGTAGCATAGATACGCAGTATTTC.

The chain couples TRBV4-1 to TRBJ2-5; 7 nucleotides match TRBD2. This CDR3 has 17 residues. V trimming: 0 bases; J trimming: 7 bases; junction bases outside the gene matches: 14. Per germline, CDR1 MGHRA and CDR2 YSYEKL. This CDR3 is CASSQEGSSGSFMTQYF. CDR3 sequence (DNA): TGCGCCAGCAGCCAAGAAGGGAGTAGCGGGTCATTCATGACCCAGTACTTC.

This clonotype was seen many times. V gene TRBV5-4 combines with J gene TRBJ1-5; the D is unclear. The V gene lost 4 bases and the J gene lost 3 bases, with 8 bases spanning the gap. Germline V CDR1 and CDR2: SGHNT, YYREEE (reference sequence). The CDR3 length is 13 residues. CDR3: CASSPGVNQPQHF. The DNA of the CDR3 is TGTGCCAGCAGCCCGGGCGTCAATCAGCCCCAGCATTTT.

A note on this clonotype: One end of the junction is discordant with germline, which a read error may explain. The rearrangement uses TRBV5-6 and TRBJ2-7; the D gene is possibly TRBD1 (6 bases). This CDR3 is built from 17 residues. In germline, CDR1 is SGHDT, CDR2 YYEEEE. The CDR3 sequence: CASSLGPRGHTTYEQHF. Here the CDR3 DNA reads TGTGCCAGCAGCTTGGGCCCCAGGGGACACACTACCTACGAGCAGCACTTC.

There are many counts of this clonotype. The chain links TRBV4-1 to TRBJ2-1, with 11 bases that match TRBD1. V shed 3 bases and J 6 bases; nucleotides not matched to a gene: 4. This CDR3 contains 15 residues. Germline-derived CDR1 and CDR2 are MGHRA and YSYEKL. The CDR3 is CASSQWDRGANEQFF. Written as DNA, the CDR3 is TGCGCCAGCAGCCAGTGGGACAGGGGGGCCAATGAGCAGTTCTTC.

As to this clonotype: Mismatch with germline at one junction end may stem from a read error. This chain links TRBV6-1 with TRBJ1-5, with D possibly being TRBD1 (5 bases). Per germline, CDR1 MNHNS and CDR2 SASEGT. This CDR3 comprises 15 residues. CDR3: CASTDHGQSGQPQHF. The CDR3 DNA is TGTGCCAGCACCGATCACGGACAATCCGGGCAGCCTCAGCATTTT.

A remark on this clonotype: This could be a read error, since a much larger clone is one nucleotide away. The rearrangement joins TRBV5-6 to TRBJ1-1; unclear D gene. Looked up from germline, CDR1 is SGHDT and CDR2 is YYEEEE. This CDR3 comprises 15 residues. V dropped 4 bases and J dropped 0 bases, with 13 bases sitting between them. The CDR3 nucleotides read TGTGCCAGCAGCCTATCATCATCCGTGAACACTGAAGCTTTCTTT. Protein product: CASSLSSSVNTEAFF.

A word on this clonotype: The junction departs from the called germline gene at one end, perhaps through a read error. V gene TRBV4-2 combines with J gene TRBJ1-1; D perhaps matches TRBD1 (5 bases). CDR3 length: 14 residues. Germline CDR1 is LGHNA and CDR2 is YNFKEQ. CDR3 sequence reads: CAGSQEMGGTEAFF. The CDR3 nucleotides read TGTGCCGGCAGCCAAGAGATGGGCGGGACTGAGGCTTTCTTT.

The V call is TRBV11-2, the J call TRBJ2-5, with TRBD2 matching over 8 bases. J gave up 7 bases and V 4 bases, and 14 bases lay outside the gene matches. The germline gives CDR1 SGHAT, CDR2 FQNNGV. The CDR3 runs 16 residues. The CDR3 loop is CASSSRTSWASVTQYF. DNA of the CDR3: TGTGCCAGCAGCTCCCGGACTAGCTGGGCTTCAGTGACCCAGTACTTC.

J is TRBJ2-2 and V is TRBV11-2; maybe TRBD2 (5 bases). The germline gives CDR1 SGHAT, CDR2 FQNNGV. Trimming left V 8 bases short and J 8 bases short, with 12 bases between. The CDR3 totals 12 residues. The CDR3: CASLDRTGELFF. The CDR3 DNA reads as TGTGCCAGCTTAGATAGGACTGGGGAGCTGTTTTTT.

This clonotype was found once. One junction end disagrees with the germline gene, perhaps due to a read error. The chain has TRBV6-1 and TRBJ1-4; D is undetermined. CDR3 size: 18 residues. Germline V CDR1 and CDR2: MNHNS, SASEGT. The CDR3: CASSASGRTLVTNKKLLF. The CDR3 DNA is TGTGCCAGCAGTGCTTCCGGGAGGACCCTCGTAACTAATAAAAAACTGCTTTTT.

This clonotype was found a few times. The rearrangement uses TRBV5-1 and TRBJ2-2; D is ambiguous. The CDR3 spans 14 residues. Germline CDR1 is SGHRS and CDR2 is YFSETQ. V dropped 1 base and J dropped 2 bases, with 6 bases sitting between them. Written as DNA, the CDR3 is TGCGCCAGCAGCTTGTTGGTAAACACCGGGGAGCTGTTTTTT. Translated, it gives CASSLLVNTGELFF.

As concerns this clonotype: An end of the junction differs from the germline gene, which may be a read error. The chain combines TRBV11-2 with TRBJ1-2, with 8 bases identical to TRBD1. The CDR3 extends over 18 amino acids. The germline gives CDR1 SGHAT, CDR2 FQNNGV. Written as DNA, the CDR3 is TGTGCCAGCACCTTACAATCCCCAGGGGGCCGACTTAGCTATGGCTACACCTTC. Translating gives CASTLQSPGGRLSYGYTF. The full variable domain, completed using reference TRBV11-2 and TRBJ1-2, is EAGVAQSPRYKIIEKRQSVAFWCNPISGHATLYWYQQILGQGPKLLIQFQNNGVVDDSQLPKDRFSAERLKGVDSTLKIQPAKLEDSAVYLCASTLQSPGGRLSYGYTFGSGTRLTVV.

Of note for this clonotype: A read error is likely, as this CDR3 ends without the conserved phenylalanine or tryptophan. The limits of the CDR3 on the DNA are not certain, so only TCRdb's listed CDR3 is given. The rearrangement joins TRBV11-2 to TRBJ1-1. The germline gives CDR1 SGHAT, CDR2 FQNNGV. With termini counted, the CDR3 has 14 amino acids. The CDR3 sequence: CASSFRDRNTEASL.

This clonotype occurred a few times. The rearrangement uses TRBV5-4 and TRBJ2-3; D is undetermined. The CDR3 sequence is 14 residues long. Trimming left V 4 bases short and J 0 bases short, with 9 bases between. Germline lookup yields CDR1 SGHNT and CDR2 YYREEE (reference sequence). CDR3 sequence: CASSLSPSTDTQYF. The CDR3 DNA sequence: TGTGCCAGCAGCCTCTCACCCAGCACAGATACGCAGTATTTT.

This clonotype has more than one count but fewer than ten. A read error is possible here, since a much larger clone lies one base away. The chain has TRBV6-6 and TRBJ2-2; possible D gene TRBD1, 6 bases. Germline CDR1 MNHNY, CDR2 SVGAGI (reference sequence). The CDR3 runs to 15 residues. CDR3 bases: TGTGCCAGCAGTTACCGAGACAGGAACACCGGGAAGCTGTTTTTT. Its translation is CASSYRDRNTGKLFF.

The V call is TRBV18, the J call TRBJ2-1, with 8 bases that match TRBD2. V lost 6 bases and J lost 8; bases outside the gene matches: 15. This CDR3 is 16 amino acids long. Germline CDR1 is KGHSH and CDR2 is LQKENI. This CDR3 is CASSPTGTSIVHEQFF. The CDR3 DNA sequence: TGTGCCAGCTCTCCTACCGGGACTAGTATTGTCCATGAGCAGTTCTTC. Drawing the rest from reference TRBV18 and TRBJ2-1, the complete variable domain is NAGVMQNPRHLVRRRGQEARLRCSPMKGHSHVYWYRQLPEEGLKFMVYLQKENIIDESGMPKERFSAEFPKEGPSILRIQQVVRGDSAAYFCASSPTGTSIVHEQFFGPGTRLTVL.

As for this clonotype: Germline and junction disagree at one end, which may indicate a read error. This chain uses TRBV7-9 with TRBJ2-3; unclear D gene. CDR3 length: 14 residues. Germline CDR1 reads SEHNR; CDR2 reads FQNEAQ (reference sequence). The CDR3 spells CTSSLEGSAADRYF. The CDR3 DNA reads as TGTACCAGCAGCTTAGAAGGGTCCGCCGCCGATCGGTATTTT.

Remarks on this clonotype: A much larger clone is a single base away; this may be a read error. The chain uses TRBV10-3 and TRBJ2-3, with D hard to call. Germline V lookup: CDR1 ENHRY, CDR2 SYGVKD. There are 15 residues in the CDR3. The CDR3 coding sequence is TGTGCCATCAGTGACTCGTGGGTATCCACAGTTACGCAGTATTTT. This gives the protein CAISDSWVSTVTQYF.

This clonotype turned up a few times. The chain joins TRBV5-6 to TRBJ2-1, with 11 bases that match TRBD1. With V trimmed by 0 bases and J by 7 bases, 9 bases remained unmatched. The CDR3 loop spans 17 amino acids. Germline V gene data show CDR1 as SGHDT and CDR2 as YYEEEE. The DNA for the CDR3 is TGTGCCAGCAGCTTGGGCCCTTCGGGACAGGGGGGGAATGAGCAGTTCTTC. Amino acids: CASSLGPSGQGGNEQFF.

Concerning this clonotype itself: A much more abundant neighbour one base away suggests this may be a read error. V usage is TRBV29-1 and J usage is TRBJ1-1; D is unclear. CDR3 length equals 15 residues. CDR1 and CDR2 from the germline V gene are SQVTM and ANQGSEA. In DNA form, the CDR3 reads TGCAGCGTTGAAGATGTCGCGTTAGTGAACATTGAAGCTTTCTTT. This gives the protein CSVEDVALVNIEAFF.